The clone carrying this TCR beta chain was observed a single time. These data are taken from a study of blood T cell repertoires in COVID-19. Study background: The study drew acute and convalescent COVID-19 samples from the United States, Italy and Spain.

CDR1 is SGHNT, CDR2 YYREEE, per germline (reference sequence). Trimming cost V 5 bases and J 1 base, with 10 bases left between them. The CDR3 runs 14 residues. Per the original methods: Estimation of nucleated cell counts was performed using reference gene primer amplification. Some clones are missing from TCRdb's copy, which holds only in-frame ones; the method was immunoSEQ multiplex PCR. V, J and clone size derive from that table, while D and trimming were established from the DNA sequence. Of about 480,000 clones in the sample, roughly 90% were seen once. The receptor was isolated from a woman aged 40 to 55 who had recovered from COVID-19. The chain recombines TRBV5-4 with TRBJ1-5, with unresolved D. Sequenced: PBMCs or T cells enriched from blood (not recorded which). The CDR3 sequence: CASSSQESNQPQHF. The CDR3 DNA reads TGTGCCAGCAGTTCTCAAGAGAGCAATCAGCCCCAGCATTTT.